This is a list of T cell receptor beta chains from one sample in a study of blood T cells in healthy people across ages. TCRdb ran MiXCR on the 5' RACE reads and lists one entry per CDR3 protein. This table holds about 1.7 million distinct CDR3 sequences, about 28% found once. Sequenced sample: blood. These receptors came from a woman under 40 in good health. Both conserved end residues are part of each CDR3. A D gene is named only where the DNA matches it firmly.

D gene | V gene | CDR3 protein
. | TRBV7-9 | CASSPPRRTYPKNYGYTF
. | TRBV29-1 | CSVVWTPDSPLHF
TRBD2 | TRBV20-1 | CSAPRPSGGTGELFF
TRBD1 | TRBV6-2/TRBV6-3 | CASSSSGGTGYDEQFF
. | TRBV30 | CAWSTGPNYGYTF
. | TRBV29-1 | CSVVEGPSRGYTF
. | TRBV10-3 | CAISEQGQPNYGYTF
TRBD2 | TRBV7-9 | CTSSPGLAGGRGNEQYF
TRBD2 | TRBV6-2/TRBV6-3 | CASSFGLAGALVGTGELFF
. | TRBV12-5 | CASGSSGGDEQFF
. | TRBV29-1 | CSVAGTSTQNIQYF
TRBD2 | TRBV12-3/TRBV12-4 | CASRTSGTYNEQFF
. | TRBV4-2 | CASSPQPETVVNTEAFF
. | TRBV4-3 | CASSRGVGSTNIQYF
. | TRBV7-2 | CASSSSRGNIQYF
. | TRBV7-3 | CASSPRGSDEQYF
TRBD2 | TRBV7-9 | CASSQGIGRADEQYF
. | TRBV11-2 | CASSLWALTVGSTDTQYF
. | TRBV5-1 | CASSLGTTDGYTF
. | TRBV12-3/TRBV12-4 | CASSRPIGPSSYNEQFF
TRBD1 | TRBV5-1 | CASSREGTGGADTQYF
. | TRBV2 | CAGSAEYQETQYF
TRBD2 | TRBV12-5 | CASGLVNRLAGGVSDTQYF
TRBD1 | TRBV14 | CASRRTGKPYEQYF
TRBD1 | TRBV6-5 | CASRWDRGQETQYF
TRBD2 | TRBV9 | CASSVVGGLAGGPNYNEQFF
TRBD2 | TRBV9 | CASSVGGGARETQYF
TRBD1 | TRBV11-2 | CASSPGQGESYNEQFF
TRBD1 | TRBV2 | CASSADRGQDYTF
TRBD1 | TRBV5-5 | CASSLNFPGQGTEAFF
TRBD2 | TRBV15 | CATSRLGTSGQGSSYNEQFF
TRBD2 | TRBV7-2 | CASSGTSGMNEQYF
. | TRBV12-3/TRBV12-4 | CASTGGGPFQETQYF
. | TRBV18 | CASSPPAQGWETQYF
. | TRBV29-1 | CSVNRDTGERFF
TRBD2 | TRBV28 | CASRGLVEQFF
TRBD2 | TRBV11-2 | CASSLNSVAGTYNEQFF
. | TRBV5-1 | CASSLGAPNQPQHF
TRBD1 | TRBV7-2 | CASSPQGTASSYEQYF
. | TRBV28 | CASRAQAGTNNQPQHF
TRBD2 | TRBV6-5 | CASSYGGAGELFF
. | TRBV7-9 | CASSLGHLGYGYTF
. | TRBV6-2/TRBV6-3 | CASTYYNEQFF
TRBD1 | TRBV5-1 | CASSRTGGPSPLHF
TRBD2 | TRBV3-1 | CASGASGYEQYF
. | TRBV5-1 | CASSPTGIRSPLHF
TRBD1 | TRBV19 | CASNPGGYGYTF
. | TRBV7-2 | CVSSRWGDVRDQYF
TRBD1 | TRBV7-2 | CASRDIPGQRSPLHF
TRBD2 | TRBV7-2 | CASSAAGGGKYEQYF
. | TRBV6-5 | CASSFRDLSSYEQYF
. | TRBV7-3 | CSSSFTGNEQYF
TRBD2 | TRBV20-1 | CSASTLAGPQETQYF
. | TRBV11-3 | CTSSFRGNDNEQFF
TRBD2 | TRBV5-1 | CASSLGGTLTEQYF